One sample yielded the 25 T cell receptor beta chains listed below, sequenced in a study of blood T cell repertoires in COVID-19. Assay: immunoSEQ multiplex PCR; the TCRdb copy retains only in-frame clones and omits some. The table lists some 180,000 clones, about 76% of them singletons, with around 8.1% in the top ten. Sample: peripheral blood. These receptors originate from a woman aged 45 to 65 with active or convalescent COVID-19.

This clone was found many times. The gene calls are TRBV7-9 and TRBJ2-7; perhaps TRBD2 as D (6 bases). Trimming shortened V by 5 bases and J by 2 bases, and 13 bases separated the two germline ends. This CDR3 spans 14 amino acids. CDR1 is SEHNR and CDR2 is FQNEAQ in the germline V gene (reference sequence). DNA of the CDR3: TGTGCCAGCAGCCCAGCGGGCGGGACCTACGAGCAGTACTTC. It encodes CASSPAGGTYEQYF.

This clone was found once. The chain combines TRBV7-8 with TRBJ2-2; 10 bases line up with TRBD2. The CDR3 runs to 15 residues. Unmatched junction bases numbered 4, after V lost 3 bases and J lost 6 bases. Germline values: CDR1 SGHVS, CDR2 FQNEAQ. The chain's CDR3 is CASSFSLAGAGELFF. CDR3 in DNA: TGTGCCAGCAGCTTCAGCCTAGCGGGAGCCGGGGAGCTGTTTTTT. Combining the CDR3 with reference TRBV7-8 and TRBJ2-2 gives the whole variable domain GAGVSQSPRYKVAKRGQDVALRCDPISGHVSLFWYQQALGQGPEFLTYFQNEAQLDKSGLPSDRFFAERPEGSVSTLKIQRTQQEDSAVYLCASSFSLAGAGELFFGEGSRLTVL.

The chain joins TRBV30 to TRBJ2-1; D is possibly TRBD2 (6 bases). This CDR3 region has 14 residues. Germline assignment: CDR1 GTSNPN and CDR2 SVGIG (reference sequence). Trimming removed 5 bases from V and 3 bases from J, with 14 bases in between. For the CDR3, the DNA is TGTGCCTGGGGCCGCGGAGGGCGCTACAATGAGCAGTTCTTC. Encoded protein: CAWGRGGRYNEQFF. The full variable domain, with the rest looked up from reference TRBV30 and TRBJ2-1, is SQTIHQWPATLVQPVGSPLSLECTVEGTSNPNLYWYRQAAGRGLQLLFYSVGIGQISSEVPQNLSASRPQDRQFILSSKKLLLSDSGFYLCAWGRGGRYNEQFFGPGTRLTVL.

The chain combines TRBV5-4 with TRBJ2-7; D is perhaps TRBD2 (5 bases). CDR3 length equals 11 residues. From germline, CDR1 is SGHNT and CDR2 YYREEE (reference sequence). V was pared by 10 bases and J by 3 bases, with 11 bases between. In DNA, the CDR3 is TGTGCCTCCGGGGTTAGCTACGAGCAGTACTTC. This encodes CASGVSYEQYF.

The DNA for the CDR3 is TGTGCCAGTAACCGGGACAGAGACTACGAGCAGTACTTC. Translation gives CASNRDRDYEQYF. The V and J genes are TRBV2 and TRBJ2-7, with TRBD1 identical over 7 bases. The CDR3 contains 13 residues. Germline lookup yields CDR1 SNHLY and CDR2 FYNNEI. Trimming at V came to 9 bases and at J to 3 bases, leaving 8 bases not matched to a gene.

The chain employs TRBV5-1 and TRBJ1-2; no definite D call. Germline values: CDR1 SGHRS, CDR2 YFSETQ. V gave up 4 bases and J gave up 5 bases, with 15 bases separating them. This CDR3 spans 14 amino acids. CDR3 nucleotide sequence: TGCGCCAGCAGCCCTGCGGCCGCCTCGTATGGCTACACCTTC. Its protein is CASSPAAASYGYTF.

This clone was detected only once. The V call is TRBV7-2, the J call TRBJ2-1, with 10 nucleotides matching TRBD2. V was clipped by 7 bases and J by 6 bases; unmatched bases: 12. CDR3 size: 16 residues. Per the germline V gene, CDR1 is SGHTA and CDR2 is FQGNSA. CDR3 loop: CASIPSGLAGANEQFF. For the CDR3, the DNA is TGTGCCAGCATCCCCAGTGGGCTAGCGGGGGCCAATGAGCAGTTCTTC.

The rearrangement links TRBV19 to TRBJ1-2; 7 nucleotides match TRBD1. Unmatched junction bases numbered 8, after V lost 7 bases and J lost 0 bases. From germline, CDR1 is LNHDA and CDR2 SQIVND (reference sequence). The CDR3 sequence is 15 residues long. CDR3 DNA: TGTGCCAGTAAATCGGGACAGCAAGCTAACTATGGCTACACCTTC. Amino acid sequence: CASKSGQQANYGYTF. Based on the CDR3 plus reference TRBV19 and TRBJ1-2, the full variable domain is DGGITQSPKYLFRKEGQNVTLSCEQNLNHDAMYWYRQDPGQGLRLIYYSQIVNDFQKGDIAEGYSVSREKKESFPLTVTSAQKNPTAFYLCASKSGQQANYGYTFGSGTRLTVV.

This sequence joins TRBV6-7 and TRBJ2-3; TRBD2 agrees at 9 bases. TRBV6-7 is an ORF, and what it does is uncertain. Germline trimming cut 4 bases from V and 5 bases from J; bases unmatched to any gene: 16. The CDR3 spans 18 residues. CDR3: CASSFPLGREGGEDTQYF. CDR3 nucleotides: TGTGCCAGCAGTTTCCCCCTCGGGCGGGAGGGCGGTGAAGATACGCAGTATTTT.

The rearrangement links TRBV2 to TRBJ1-4, with D possibly TRBD1 on 6 matching bases. The V and J ends lost 2 bases and 1 base respectively, with 23 bases between them. This CDR3 comprises 20 residues. Germline CDR1 SNHLY, CDR2 FYNNEI. The CDR3 bases are TGTGCCAGCAGTGAACCTCTGCATAACAGGGCCGCGGAAACTAATGAAAAACTGTTTTTT. This encodes CASSEPLHNRAAETNEKLFF.

The genes are TRBV7-2 and TRBJ1-5; 7 bases line up with TRBD1. The CDR3 has 16 amino acids. Per the germline V gene, CDR1 is SGHTA and CDR2 is FQGNSA. V shed 3 bases and J 2 bases; nucleotides not matched to a gene: 7. CDR3 bases: TGTGCCAGCAGCTTTAGGTCAGGGGGAGGCAATCAGCCCCAGCATTTT. Its protein is CASSFRSGGGNQPQHF.

The gene calls are TRBV18 and TRBJ1-3; D might be TRBD1 (5 bases). Trimming pared 3 bases from V and 1 base from J, leaving 13 bases between. The CDR3 has 16 amino acids. In germline, CDR1 is KGHSH, CDR2 LQKENI. The CDR3 reads CASSPNLQGSGNTIYF. The CDR3 coding sequence is TGTGCCAGCTCACCGAACCTCCAGGGATCTGGAAACACCATATATTTT.

This sequence joins TRBV10-3 and TRBJ1-2, with TRBD1 matching over 9 bases. From germline, CDR1 is ENHRY and CDR2 SYGVKD. The V segment lost 7 bases and the J segment 7 bases; nucleotides outside the gene matches: 4. The CDR3 has 12 amino acids. CDR3 amino acids: CAITGQGFGYTF. CDR3 bases: TGTGCCATCACGGGACAGGGTTTTGGCTACACCTTC.

J is TRBJ1-6 and V is TRBV28; D might be TRBD1 (5 bases). From germline, CDR1 is MDHEN and CDR2 SYDVKM. The CDR3 extends over 14 amino acids. Trimming cost V 6 bases and J 6 bases, with 12 bases left between them. This chain's CDR3 is CASSLQVSNSPLHF. For the CDR3, the DNA is TGTGCCAGCAGCTTACAGGTCTCTAATTCACCCCTCCACTTT.

The rearrangement uses TRBV6-6 and TRBJ2-2; 8 nucleotides line up with TRBD1. J lost 6 bases, V lost 4 bases, and 4 bases had no gene match. The CDR3 is 14 amino acids. Looked up from germline, CDR1 is MNHNY and CDR2 is SVGAGI (reference sequence). CDR3 amino acids: CASSLSGGPGELFF. In DNA, the CDR3 is TGTGCCAGCAGTTTATCAGGGGGCCCCGGGGAGCTGTTTTTT.

The rearrangement links TRBV12-3 or TRBV12-4 to TRBJ1-5; D uncertain. The ends were cut back, 3 bases at V and 2 bases at J, with 5 bases in the middle. This CDR3 comprises 13 residues. This CDR3 is CASSFRGNQPQHF. The DNA for the CDR3 is TGTGCCAGCAGTTTTCGGGGCAATCAGCCCCAGCATTTT.

The rearrangement uses TRBV19 and TRBJ1-1; TRBD1 aligns across 8 bases. This CDR3 has 15 amino acids. The ends lost 4 bases at V and 4 bases at J; junction bases unmatched: 8. From germline, CDR1 is LNHDA and CDR2 SQIVND (reference sequence). In nucleotides, the CDR3 is TGTGCCAGTAGTAGCAGACAGGGGAGAGGCACTGAAGCTTTCTTT. Its protein is CASSSRQGRGTEAFF.

This chain connects TRBV18 to TRBJ2-2, with 14 bases matching TRBD2. From germline, CDR1 is KGHSH and CDR2 LQKENI. This CDR3 has 17 amino acids. J gave up 6 bases and V 0 bases, and 3 bases lay outside the gene matches. The DNA for the CDR3 is TGTGCCAGCTCACCACCGGGACTAGCGGGAGTGGCCGGGGAGCTGTTTTTT. It is translated as CASSPPGLAGVAGELFF.

The count of this clone is one. The V gene is TRBV9, the J gene TRBJ1-3; D ambiguous. Trimming took off 7 bases at V and 2 bases at J, with 22 bases between the two ends. The CDR3 runs 17 residues. The germline V gene encodes CDR1 SGDLS and CDR2 YYNGEE. CDR3 sequence (DNA): TGTGCCAGCTCCCAAACCCCAGGAAAAACCCCTGGAAACACCATATATTTT. Translation gives CASSQTPGKTPGNTIYF.

This chain links TRBV29-1 with TRBJ1-2, with D uncertain. V was cut by 5 bases and J by 8 bases, with 18 bases left in between. CDR1 SQVTM and CDR2 ANQGSEA come from the germline V gene. The CDR3 length is 13 residues. CDR3 sequence (DNA): TGCAGCGTTCTGGAGGGAACTTCAGTGGGCTACACCTTC. This translates into CSVLEGTSVGYTF.

Only one count was recorded for this clone. The chain carries TRBV4-2 and TRBJ2-3; 7 bases fit TRBD2. V shed 0 bases and J 6 bases; nucleotides not matched to a gene: 6. Germline lookup yields CDR1 LGHNA and CDR2 YNFKEQ. The CDR3 runs to 15 residues. This CDR3 is CASSQDARERDTQYF. CDR3 coding DNA: TGTGCCAGCAGCCAAGATGCGCGGGAGCGGGATACGCAGTATTTT.

This chain joins TRBV6-1 and TRBJ1-2; D is ambiguous. Germline loops: CDR1 MNHNS, CDR2 SASEGT. The CDR3 runs 16 residues. Trimming removed 3 bases at V and 2 bases at J, with 16 bases between. The CDR3 spells CASSDHTTRVNYGYTF. The CDR3, as DNA: TGTGCCAGCAGTGACCACACCACGCGGGTGAACTATGGCTACACCTTC.

The chain links TRBV4-1 to TRBJ2-2; weak D call: TRBD2 (5 bases). CDR1 and CDR2 (germline): MGHRA, YSYEKL. This CDR3 comprises 12 residues. CDR3 sequence (DNA): TGCAACTACCGGGGGAACACCGGGGAGCTGTTTTTT. Encoded protein: CNYRGNTGELFF.

The rearrangement links TRBV5-1 to TRBJ1-4; a possible D gene is TRBD1 (5 bases). Germline V lookup: CDR1 SGHRS, CDR2 YFSETQ. The CDR3 has 15 residues. Trimming shortened V by 4 bases and J by 7 bases, and 17 bases separated the two germline ends. This CDR3 reads CASSREGGEAEKLFF. CDR3 nucleotide sequence: TGCGCCAGCAGCAGGGAGGGAGGGGAGGCTGAAAAACTGTTTTTT.

CDR3 protein: CASSDESTTDTQYF. CDR3 sequence (DNA): TGTGCCAGCAGTGACGAGAGTACTACAGATACGCAGTATTTT. This chain links TRBV6-4 with TRBJ2-3; no reliable D call. CDR3 length: 14 amino acids. The germline V gene encodes CDR1 MRHNA and CDR2 SNTAGT. Trimming pared 2 bases from V and 3 bases from J, leaving 9 bases between.